The 27 T cell receptor beta chains in this list originate from one sample, sequenced in a study of CD8 T cells in ankylosing spondylitis. Study findings and constraints: Ankylosing spondylitis blood appeared to carry a characteristic TCR beta motif of several highly homologous variants.

TCRdb re-called the 5' RACE reads through MiXCR, storing one row per CDR3 protein. The table includes about 700,000 distinct CDR3 sequences, roughly 20% detected once. Their cognate antigens are unknown. Sequencing was performed on blood, either unsorted or a sorted T cell fraction (not recorded which). The receptor set was obtained from a male donor with ankylosing spondylitis.

This sequence joins TRBV28 and TRBJ1-5, with 11 bases identical to TRBD1. Germline-derived CDR1 and CDR2 are MDHEN and SYDVKM. J was trimmed by 3 bases and V by 4 bases; bases with no gene match: 8. The CDR3 is 17 amino acids. The DNA for the CDR3 is TGTGCCAGCAGTTCGGGCGGGACAGGGGGTTACAATCAGCCCCAGCATTTT. It translates to CASSSGGTGGYNQPQHF.

This chain joins TRBV9 and TRBJ1-2; the match to TRBD1 covers 10 bases. CDR1 and CDR2 from the germline V gene are SGDLS and YYNGEE. J was trimmed by 7 bases and V by 3 bases; bases with no gene match: 6. CDR3 size: 14 residues. CDR3 DNA: TGTGCCAGCAGCGCGACAGGGGGCGTACTTGGCTACACCTTC. It encodes CASSATGGVLGYTF. Based on the CDR3 plus reference TRBV9 and TRBJ1-2, the full variable domain is DSGVTQTPKHLITATGQRVTLRCSPRSGDLSVYWYQQSLDQGLQFLIQYYNGEERAKGNILERFSAQQFPDLHSELNLSSLELGDSALYFCASSATGGVLGYTFGSGTRLTVV.

This clonotype was recorded a few times. V is TRBV14 and J is TRBJ2-1; the match to TRBD2 covers 7 bases. The germline V gene has CDR1 SGHDN and CDR2 FVKESK. This CDR3 has 15 amino acids. The V segment lost 4 bases and the J segment 7 bases; nucleotides outside the gene matches: 10. The CDR3, as DNA: TGTGCCAGCAGCCCCTGGCGGGAGCCTTGGAATGAGCAGTTCTTC. This gives the protein CASSPWREPWNEQFF.

CDR3 loop: CSARDAGSRSGNTIYF. Here the CDR3 DNA reads TGCAGTGCTAGAGATGCGGGCTCCCGATCAGGAAACACCATATATTTT. The genes are TRBV20-1 and TRBJ1-3; D remains ambiguous. Per the germline V gene, CDR1 is DFQATT and CDR2 is SNEGSKA (reference sequence). This CDR3 has 16 residues. V was clipped by 0 bases and J by 4 bases, with 16 bases between them.

This clonotype was observed at least ten times. The V call is TRBV5-1, the J call TRBJ2-7, with 7 bases that match TRBD1. The germline CDR1 and CDR2 sequences are SGHRS and YFSETQ. This CDR3 is built from 12 residues. V trimming: 2 bases; J trimming: 6 bases; junction bases outside the gene matches: 2. The CDR3: CASSFTGAEQYF. CDR3 coding DNA: TGCGCCAGCAGCTTCACAGGGGCCGAGCAGTACTTC.

V and J are TRBV15 and TRBJ1-1; perhaps TRBD1 as D (5 bases). Trimming took 1 base from V and 2 from J, leaving 8 bases between them. The germline V gene encodes CDR1 LNHNV and CDR2 YYDKDF (reference sequence). The CDR3 contains 14 residues. The DNA of the CDR3 is TGTGCCACCAGCAGAGCAGGGTACAACACTGAAGCTTTCTTT. Translation gives CATSRAGYNTEAFF.

This clonotype was recorded a few times. The V call is TRBV6-1, the J call TRBJ1-5, with 7 bases identical to TRBD1. Trimming at V came to 7 bases and at J to 4 bases, leaving 13 bases not matched to a gene. The germline CDR1 and CDR2 sequences are MNHNS and SASEGT. This CDR3 has 16 amino acids. The CDR3 here is CASIKRTGGKNQPQHF. In nucleotides, the CDR3 is TGTGCCAGCATCAAGCGGACAGGAGGGAAAAATCAGCCCCAGCATTTT.

This clonotype was detected a few times. V gene TRBV7-9 combines with J gene TRBJ2-5, with D perhaps TRBD2 (5 bases). V was cut by 5 bases and J by 5 bases, with 18 bases left in between. This CDR3 contains 15 residues. Germline V gene lookup returns CDR1 SEHNR and CDR2 FQNEAQ (reference sequence). The CDR3 loop is CASSPPLSSEETQYF. The CDR3 DNA reads TGTGCCAGCAGCCCTCCCCTCAGTAGCGAGGAGACCCAGTACTTC.

This clonotype has more than one count but fewer than ten. This chain links TRBV5-5 with TRBJ2-1; tentatively, D is TRBD1 or TRBD2 (5 bases each). Trimming stripped 4 bases from V and 6 bases from J, with 17 bases between. This CDR3 comprises 15 residues. CDR1 is SGHKS and CDR2 is YYEKEE in the germline V gene (reference sequence). The CDR3 loop is CASSRDERVSNEQFF. The CDR3 bases are TGTGCCAGCAGCCGGGACGAGAGGGTGAGCAATGAGCAGTTCTTC.

The chain carries TRBV20-1 and TRBJ2-1, with D maybe TRBD2 (6 bases). Deletions cut 5 bases from V and 4 bases from J, with 21 bases between. CDR3 length: 16 residues. CDR1 is DFQATT, CDR2 SNEGSKA, per germline (reference sequence). CDR3 nucleotide sequence: TGCAGTGCTGGGGGGAGTGGGTATCGGTCGTACAATGAGCAGTTCTTC. Residues: CSAGGSGYRSYNEQFF.

This clonotype occurred a few times. This chain uses TRBV12-3 or TRBV12-4 with TRBJ2-1, with 7 bases that match TRBD2. The CDR3 loop spans 15 amino acids. The trim removed 5 bases at V and 2 bases at J, leaving 6 bases unmatched. The CDR3 DNA follows: TGTGCCAGCAGTGAAACAGCGGGGACCTACAATGAGCAGTTCTTC. Its translation is CASSETAGTYNEQFF.

This clonotype was detected only a few times. The rearrangement joins TRBV9 to TRBJ2-5, with 7 positions matching TRBD1. Germline V gives CDR1 SGDLS, CDR2 YYNGEE. J was trimmed by 2 bases and V by 6 bases; bases with no gene match: 4. The CDR3 consists of 13 residues. CDR3 nucleotides: TGTGCCAGCAATAGGGGGCTGCAAGAGACCCAGTACTTC. It codes for CASNRGLQETQYF.

A few counts support this clonotype. The chain is built from TRBV6-6 and TRBJ2-1; perhaps TRBD1 as D (6 bases). The CDR3 runs 13 residues. The V and J ends lost 8 bases and 5 bases respectively, with 13 bases between them. Germline V CDR1 and CDR2: MNHNY, SVGAGI (reference sequence). The CDR3 region is CASGGTGNNEQFF. The CDR3 DNA is TGTGCCAGCGGGGGAACAGGGAACAATGAGCAGTTCTTC.

This clonotype was observed at least ten times. The chain links TRBV12-3 or TRBV12-4 to TRBJ1-1; 11 bases are shared with TRBD1. V was clipped by 8 bases and J by 10 bases; unmatched bases: 9. The length of the CDR3 is 13 residues. The CDR3 loop reads CASGGQGGLGAFF. The DNA for the CDR3 is TGTGCCAGCGGGGGACAGGGGGGGCTTGGAGCTTTCTTT.

This sequence joins TRBV20-1 and TRBJ1-2; unclear D gene. Trimming cost V 6 bases and J 2 bases, with 13 bases left between them. The CDR3 is made up of 13 amino acids. CDR1 and CDR2 from the germline V gene are DFQATT and SNEGSKA (reference sequence). CDR3 nucleotides: TGCAGTGCCAAGGAGATTGGCAACTATGGCTACACCTTC. Translated, it gives CSAKEIGNYGYTF.

The V call is TRBV6-2 or TRBV6-3, the J call TRBJ1-2; perhaps TRBD1 as D (6 bases). V was pared by 10 bases and J by 4 bases, with 16 bases between. Germline V CDR1 and CDR2: MNHEY, SVGEGT. The CDR3 sequence is 13 residues long. The CDR3 sequence: CATCAGHLYGYTF. The CDR3, as DNA: TGTGCCACCTGTGCGGGACATCTCTATGGCTACACCTTC.

The rearrangement joins TRBV12-3 or TRBV12-4 to TRBJ2-2, with D possibly TRBD2 on 6 matching bases. The V end was cut by 7 bases, the J end by 4 bases, with 10 bases between. CDR3 length: 13 amino acids. This CDR3 reads CASTPGGTGELFF. The CDR3 nucleotides are TGTGCCAGCACCCCCGGGGGCACCGGGGAGCTGTTTTTT.

The chain joins TRBV9 to TRBJ2-2, with 9 nucleotides matching TRBD1. V trimming: 0 bases; J trimming: 4 bases; junction bases outside the gene matches: 7. The CDR3 is 17 residues long. Germline V gene sequence: CDR1 SGDLS, CDR2 YYNGEE. The CDR3 coding sequence is TGTGCCAGCAGCGTAGCGGGGACAGGGTGGAGCACCGGGGAGCTGTTTTTT. Encoded protein: CASSVAGTGWSTGELFF.

This clonotype was counted a few times. For the CDR3, the DNA is TGTGCCAGCAGCGCACGGGGGGCCCGCACAGATACGCAGTATTTT. Its translation is CASSARGARTDTQYF. V is TRBV9 and J is TRBJ2-3, with D possibly TRBD2 on 7 matching bases. The CDR3 is 15 residues long. V shed 3 bases and J shed 1 base, with 12 bases lying between them. Germline lookup yields CDR1 SGDLS and CDR2 YYNGEE.

The J gene is TRBJ1-1, the V gene TRBV2, with D possibly matching TRBD1 (6 bases). Trimming stripped 2 bases from V and 0 bases from J, with 10 bases between. The CDR3 totals 15 residues. Germline-derived CDR1 and CDR2 are SNHLY and FYNNEI. The CDR3 sequence: CASSERGQLNTEAFF. Here the CDR3 DNA reads TGTGCCAGCAGTGAAAGAGGACAGTTGAACACTGAAGCTTTCTTT.

This clonotype was counted only a few times. J is TRBJ2-3 and V is TRBV24-1; 10 bases are shared with TRBD1. J gave up 3 bases and V 2 bases, and 4 bases lay outside the gene matches. This CDR3 is 16 amino acids long. CDR1 KGHDR and CDR2 SFDVKD come from the germline V gene. The CDR3: CATSDWDRGSTDTQYF. The CDR3 DNA reads TGTGCCACCAGTGATTGGGACAGGGGATCAACAGATACGCAGTATTTT.

This clonotype was counted ten times or more. The J gene is TRBJ2-1, the V gene TRBV29-1, with a possible D match to TRBD2 (7 bases). Trimming removed 4 bases from V and 9 bases from J, with 19 bases in between. Germline-derived CDR1 and CDR2 are SQVTM and ANQGSEA. The length of the CDR3 is 14 residues. Here the CDR3 DNA reads TGCAGCGTTGTTGGGCGGGGGCCCCGGGGTGAGCAGTTCTTC. Protein: CSVVGRGPRGEQFF.

The CDR3 sequence is CASSDGLAGGETQYF. CDR3 DNA: TGTGCCAGCAGTGACGGACTAGCGGGGGGAGAGACCCAGTACTTC. The chain joins TRBV2 to TRBJ2-5, with 14 bases aligning to TRBD2. CDR1 is SNHLY, CDR2 FYNNEI, per germline. This CDR3 contains 15 residues. The V and J ends lost 3 bases and 4 bases, in that order; junction bases with no gene match: 1.

There are a few counts of this clonotype. This rearrangement joins TRBV4-3 to TRBJ2-7, with 8 bases aligning to TRBD2. Germline V gene sequence: CDR1 LGHNA, CDR2 YSLEER. J gave up 1 base and V 0 bases, and 5 bases lay outside the gene matches. The CDR3 has 16 amino acids. The CDR3 DNA sequence: TGCGCCAGCAGCCAAGAGTATCGGGGGGGATCCTACGAGCAGTACTTC. Encoded protein: CASSQEYRGGSYEQYF.

The CDR3 loop is CASSVDIDQPQHF. The CDR3 DNA is TGTGCCAGCAGCGTAGACATCGATCAGCCCCAGCATTTT. This chain joins TRBV9 and TRBJ1-5; unclear D gene. CDR3 length: 13 amino acids. Trimming stripped 0 bases from V and 5 bases from J, with 6 bases between. Germline V CDR1 and CDR2: SGDLS, YYNGEE.

In DNA, the CDR3 is TGTGCCAGCAGTTATCTCGGTCCAGGGGATTCACCCCTCCACTTT. Its protein product is CASSYLGPGDSPLHF. This rearrangement joins TRBV6-5 to TRBJ1-6; maybe TRBD1 (6 bases). V lost 3 bases and J 8 bases, leaving 14 bases between the germline ends. This CDR3 contains 15 residues. CDR1 and CDR2 from the germline V gene are MNHEY and SVGAGI.

This clonotype appeared a few times. The chain uses TRBV6-1 and TRBJ2-7; possible D gene TRBD1, 7 bases. The germline V and J ends were trimmed by 5 bases and 6 bases, with 23 bases remaining between them. Germline values: CDR1 MNHNS, CDR2 SASEGT. The CDR3 runs to 16 residues. In DNA, the CDR3 is TGTGCCAGCAGTACCCGGACAGGTTCGGGGGTTGGCGAGCAGTACTTC. It is translated as CASSTRTGSGVGEQYF.